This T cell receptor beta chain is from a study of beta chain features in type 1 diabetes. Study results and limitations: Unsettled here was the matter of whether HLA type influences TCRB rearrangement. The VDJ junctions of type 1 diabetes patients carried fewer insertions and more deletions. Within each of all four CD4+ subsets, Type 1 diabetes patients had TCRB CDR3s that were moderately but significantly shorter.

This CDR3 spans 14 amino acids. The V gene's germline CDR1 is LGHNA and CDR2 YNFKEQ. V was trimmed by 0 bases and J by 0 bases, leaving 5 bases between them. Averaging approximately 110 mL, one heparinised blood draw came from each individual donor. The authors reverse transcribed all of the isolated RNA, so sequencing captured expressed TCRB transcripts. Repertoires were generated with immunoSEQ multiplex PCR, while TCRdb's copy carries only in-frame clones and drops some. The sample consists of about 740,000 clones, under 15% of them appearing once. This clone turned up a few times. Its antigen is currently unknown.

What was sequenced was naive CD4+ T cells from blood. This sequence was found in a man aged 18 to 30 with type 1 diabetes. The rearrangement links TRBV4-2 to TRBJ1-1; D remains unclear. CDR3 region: CASSQEGVNTEAFF. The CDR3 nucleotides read TGTGCCAGCAGCCAAGAGGGAGTGAACACTGAAGCTTTCTTT.